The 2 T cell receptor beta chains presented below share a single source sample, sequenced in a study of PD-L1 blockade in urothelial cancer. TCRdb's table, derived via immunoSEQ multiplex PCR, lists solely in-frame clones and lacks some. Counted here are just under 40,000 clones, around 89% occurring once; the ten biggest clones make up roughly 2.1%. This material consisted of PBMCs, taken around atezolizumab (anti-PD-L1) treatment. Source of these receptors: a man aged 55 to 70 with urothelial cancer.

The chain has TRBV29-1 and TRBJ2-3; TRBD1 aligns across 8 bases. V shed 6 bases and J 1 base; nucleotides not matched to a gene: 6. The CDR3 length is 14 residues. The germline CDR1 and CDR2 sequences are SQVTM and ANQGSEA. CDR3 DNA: TGCAGCGTAGAGACAGGGGAGGGCACAGATACGCAGTATTTT. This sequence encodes CSVETGEGTDTQYF.

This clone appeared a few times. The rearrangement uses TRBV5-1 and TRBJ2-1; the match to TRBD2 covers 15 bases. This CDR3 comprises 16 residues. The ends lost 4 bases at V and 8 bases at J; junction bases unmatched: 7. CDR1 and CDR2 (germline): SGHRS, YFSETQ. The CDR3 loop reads CASSPWTSGRVDEQFF. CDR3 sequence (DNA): TGCGCCAGCAGCCCATGGACTAGCGGGAGGGTCGATGAGCAGTTCTTC.